This is a list of T cell receptor beta chains from one sample in a study of molecular identifiers for immune sequencing clone quantification. TCRdb redid the calling of the PCR reads with MiXCR, one entry per CDR3 protein. Of around 43,000 distinct CDR3 sequences listed, 15% to 20% are singletons. The sample taken for sequencing was naive CD8+ T cells from blood, with Jurkat cell RNA spiked in. The receptors here all came from a human donor in good health. Some libraries in this study had Jurkat cell RNA spiked in. Each CDR3 is given with its conserved first and last residue. Fields, in order: J gene, D gene, V gene, clone size, CDR3 DNA, CDR3 protein. D genes are given only for firm matches. Expanded clones get a size class; other rows say once, few or many, or leave the size out.

j_gene: TRBJ2-7; d_gene: -; v_gene: TRBV3-1; abundance: -; CDR3nt: TGTGCCAGCAGCCAAGATCCCTTCTACGAGCAGTACTTC; CDR3aa: CASSQDPFYEQYF
j_gene: TRBJ1-5; d_gene: -; v_gene: TRBV7-9; abundance: many; CDR3nt: TGTGCCAGCAGCTTAATGGGGGATCAGCCCCAGCATTTT; CDR3aa: CASSLMGDQPQHF
j_gene: TRBJ2-3; d_gene: -; v_gene: TRBV12-5; abundance: many; CDR3nt: TGTGCTAGTGGTTTATCCCTTTTTCCCAATACGCAGTATTTT; CDR3aa: CASGLSLFPNTQYF
j_gene: TRBJ2-7; d_gene: -; v_gene: TRBV7-9; abundance: many; CDR3nt: TGTGCCAGCAGCCCGGGTGAGCAGTACTTC; CDR3aa: CASSPGEQYF
j_gene: TRBJ2-3; d_gene: -; v_gene: TRBV10-3; abundance: many; CDR3nt: TGTGCCATCAGTGGTGAAGTGGCGGGCGCAACCACAGATACGCAGTATTTT; CDR3aa: CAISGEVAGATTDTQYF
j_gene: TRBJ2-3; d_gene: -; v_gene: TRBV20-1; abundance: many; CDR3nt: TGCAGTGCTAGACCCATAGCGACTTCTAGCACAGATACGCAGTATTTT; CDR3aa: CSARPIATSSTDTQYF
j_gene: TRBJ2-7; d_gene: TRBD2; v_gene: TRBV5-6; abundance: -; CDR3nt: TGTGCCAGCAGCTTCAAAGCGGGAAGTGAGCGCGAGCAGTACTTC; CDR3aa: CASSFKAGSEREQYF
j_gene: TRBJ1-1; d_gene: -; v_gene: TRBV19; abundance: many; CDR3nt: TGTGCCAGTAGTATTGGGGGGGTTGACACTGAAGCTTTCTTT; CDR3aa: CASSIGGVDTEAFF
j_gene: TRBJ2-3; d_gene: -; v_gene: TRBV3-1; abundance: many; CDR3nt: TGTGCCAGCAGCCCTACTAGGGGGGCAGCGTGGGATACGCAGTATTTT; CDR3aa: CASSPTRGAAWDTQYF
j_gene: TRBJ2-3; d_gene: TRBD1; v_gene: TRBV7-9; abundance: many; CDR3nt: TGTGCCAGCAGCTCACCGGACAGGGGGCGCACAGATACGCAGTATTTT; CDR3aa: CASSSPDRGRTDTQYF
j_gene: TRBJ2-3; d_gene: -; v_gene: TRBV7-9; abundance: many; CDR3nt: TGTGCCAGCAGCTTAGCGGACGACGATACGCAGTATTTT; CDR3aa: CASSLADDDTQYF
j_gene: TRBJ2-5; d_gene: TRBD2; v_gene: TRBV6-6; abundance: many; CDR3nt: TGTGCCAGCAGTTATGGGCGGGGGGGTGGTGAGACCCAGTACTTC; CDR3aa: CASSYGRGGGETQYF
j_gene: TRBJ2-2; d_gene: -; v_gene: TRBV9; abundance: many; CDR3nt: TGTGCCAGCAGCCCGACTCTTCCCAACACCGGGGAGCTGTTTTTT; CDR3aa: CASSPTLPNTGELFF
j_gene: TRBJ1-4; d_gene: -; v_gene: TRBV9; abundance: many; CDR3nt: TGTGCCAGCAGCGTAGGACAGACGGAAAAACTGTTTTTT; CDR3aa: CASSVGQTEKLFF
j_gene: TRBJ2-7; d_gene: -; v_gene: TRBV5-5; abundance: many; CDR3nt: TGTGCCAGCAGCTTTGGGACGGGCGGAGAGCAGTACTTC; CDR3aa: CASSFGTGGEQYF